This T cell receptor beta chain was obtained from a study of OX40 agonist ivuxolimab in advanced cancers. The V and J ends lost 4 bases and 0 bases respectively, with 5 bases between them. In germline, CDR1 is MDHEN, CDR2 SYDVKM. This CDR3 is 13 amino acids long. Some clones are missing from TCRdb's copy, which holds only in-frame ones; the method was immunoSEQ multiplex PCR. The sample yields tens of thousands of clones, 75% to 95% seen once. To note about this clone: Different DNA sequences within this sample yield the same CDR3.

V gene TRBV28 combines with J gene TRBJ2-3; D unclear. This receptor was taken from an adult with an advanced solid tumor such as melanoma, head and neck, liver or kidney cancer. The sequences come from CD4+ or CD8+ T cells sorted from blood, collected in a trial of the OX40 agonist ivuxolimab. CDR3 nucleotides: TGTGCCAGCAGTTCCCACAGCACAGATACGCAGTATTTT. Amino acid sequence: CASSSHSTDTQYF.